This TCR beta chain was sequenced during a study of shared clonotypes between healthy human individuals. Overall study results and limits: Although depth was large, rarefaction showed that sequencing of the sorted subsets was incomplete. Across subsets, estimated richness was generally greater for naive than for memory populations.

Template for every sorted-subset replicate PCR totaled roughly 210 ng DNA, 25,000 to 35,000 T cell genomes. Only in-frame clones appear in the TCRdb table, and some are missing; sequencing was by immunoSEQ multiplex PCR. The profile covers millions of clones, with approximately 95% appearing a single time and about 0.37% taken by the ten largest. In regard to this clone: The target antigen is unknown.

The CDR3 has 12 amino acids. The germline CDR1 and CDR2 sequences are SNHLY and FYNNEI. The V gene lost 6 bases and the J gene lost 7 bases, with 10 bases spanning the gap. This sequence originates from a man aged 18 to 35 in good health. Some clones in this sample may be carry-over from other donors' samples. Sequenced sample: naive CD4+ T cells from PBMCs. Subset noted: CD45RA+ positively selected. The chain carries TRBV2 and TRBJ2-1, with D maybe TRBD1 (5 bases). CDR3 nucleotide sequence: TGTGCCAGCAGGGGCAGGGAAAATGAGCAGTTCTTC. It yields the protein CASRGRENEQFF.